This T cell receptor (beta chain) was recovered during a study of cytomegalovirus exposure and HLA in healthy donors. Germline assignment: CDR1 SEHNR and CDR2 FQNEAQ (reference sequence). The V and J ends lost 7 bases and 2 bases respectively, with 3 bases between them. This CDR3 comprises 12 residues. 60 Vbeta and 13 Jbeta primers were used in PCR. The assay was immunoSEQ multiplex PCR, and TCRdb's table has in-frame clones only and misses some. The sample gives about 210,000 clones, approximately 81% of which show up once; around 0.23% is in the top ten. The sequencing input was PBMCs. This clonotype was obtained from a girl aged 2 to 10 in good health and CMV-seronegative. This chain uses TRBV7-9 with TRBJ2-6, with D unclear. CDR3 sequence: CASITGANVLTF. DNA of the CDR3: TGTGCCAGCATCACTGGGGCCAACGTCCTGACTTTC. The variable domain in full, with the rest retrieved from reference TRBV7-9 and TRBJ2-6, is DTGVSQNPRHKITKRGQNVTFRCDPISEHNRLYWYRQTLGQGPEFLTYFQNEAQLEKSRLLSDRFSAERPKGSFSTLEIQRTEQGDSAMYLCASITGANVLTFGAGSRLTVL.